This T cell receptor beta chain originates from a study of neurological immune-mediated disorders. Stored at -80 C, 2 million PBMCs were the source of the unsorted libraries. 5'RACE employing 10-nucleotide random UMIs yielded the cDNA. TCRdb independently ran MiXCR on the 5' RACE reads; one entry per CDR3 protein. Of around 79,000 distinct CDR3 sequences listed, about 14% are singletons. Germline V gene data show CDR1 as MNHEY and CDR2 as SVGEGT. V lost 3 bases, J lost 4 bases, and 13 bases lay in between. CDR3 length equals 14 residues. This clonotype appeared many times. The source material was PBMCs. The chain has TRBV6-2 or TRBV6-3 and TRBJ2-7; TRBD2 might be the D (6 bases). The TCR originated in a woman between 50 and 59 years old in good health. CDR3 residues: CASSYRGGIYEQYF. The CDR3 DNA is TGTGCCAGCAGTTATCGCGGCGGGATTTACGAGCAGTACTTC.